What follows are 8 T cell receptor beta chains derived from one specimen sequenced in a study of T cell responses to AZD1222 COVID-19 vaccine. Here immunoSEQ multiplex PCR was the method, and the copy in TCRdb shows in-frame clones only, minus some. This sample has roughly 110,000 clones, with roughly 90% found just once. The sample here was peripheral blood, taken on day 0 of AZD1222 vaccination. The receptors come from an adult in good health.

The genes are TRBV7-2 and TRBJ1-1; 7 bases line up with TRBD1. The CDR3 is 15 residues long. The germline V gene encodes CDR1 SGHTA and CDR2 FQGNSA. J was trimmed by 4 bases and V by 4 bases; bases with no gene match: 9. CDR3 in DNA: TGTGCCAGCAGCTATAAGGTGGGACAGAGCACTGAAGCTTTCTTT. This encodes CASSYKVGQSTEAFF.

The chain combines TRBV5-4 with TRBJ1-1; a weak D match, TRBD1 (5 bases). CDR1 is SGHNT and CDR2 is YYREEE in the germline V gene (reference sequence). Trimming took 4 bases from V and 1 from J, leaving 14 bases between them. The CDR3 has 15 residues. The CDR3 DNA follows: TGTGCCAGCAGCCCTTCGGGGCGCCAGAACACTGAAGCTTTCTTT. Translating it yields CASSPSGRQNTEAFF.

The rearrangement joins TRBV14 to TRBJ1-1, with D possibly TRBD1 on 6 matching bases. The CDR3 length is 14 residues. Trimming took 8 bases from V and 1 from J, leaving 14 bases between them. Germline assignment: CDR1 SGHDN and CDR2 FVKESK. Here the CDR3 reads CASGDLTGNTEAFF. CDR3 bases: TGTGCCAGCGGAGATTTGACAGGGAACACTGAAGCTTTCTTT.

This CDR3 is CASSLHSSTDTQYF. CDR3 nucleotides: TGTGCCAGCAGCCTTCACTCTTCCACAGATACGCAGTATTTT. This chain uses TRBV7-2 with TRBJ2-3; D unresolved. The V gene's germline CDR1 is SGHTA and CDR2 FQGNSA. The V and J ends lost 5 bases and 2 bases respectively, with 11 bases between them. The CDR3 consists of 14 residues.

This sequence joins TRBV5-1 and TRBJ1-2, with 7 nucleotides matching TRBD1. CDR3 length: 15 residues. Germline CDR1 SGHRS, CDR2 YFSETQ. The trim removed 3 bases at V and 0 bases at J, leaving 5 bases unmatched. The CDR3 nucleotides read TGCGCCAGCAGCTGGGCCGGGACAGCTAACTATGGCTACACCTTC. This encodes CASSWAGTANYGYTF.

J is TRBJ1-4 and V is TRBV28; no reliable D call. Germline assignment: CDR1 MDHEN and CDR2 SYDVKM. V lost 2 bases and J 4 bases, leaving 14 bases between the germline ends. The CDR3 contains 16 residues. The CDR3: CASSLGRTISNEKLFF. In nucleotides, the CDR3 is TGTGCCAGCAGTTTAGGCCGGACCATTAGTAATGAAAAACTGTTTTTT. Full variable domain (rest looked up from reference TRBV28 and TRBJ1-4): DVKVTQSSRYLVKRTGEKVFLECVQDMDHENMFWYRQDPGLGLRLIYFSYDVKMKEKGDIPEGYSVSREKKERFSLILESASTNQTSMYLCASSLGRTISNEKLFFGSGTQLSVL.

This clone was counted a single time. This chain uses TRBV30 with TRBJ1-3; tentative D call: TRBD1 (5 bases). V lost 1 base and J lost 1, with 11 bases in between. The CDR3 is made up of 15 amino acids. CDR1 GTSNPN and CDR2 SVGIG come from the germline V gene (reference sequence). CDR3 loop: CAWSAGGWSGNTIYF. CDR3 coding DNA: TGTGCCTGGAGTGCTGGGGGATGGTCTGGAAACACCATATATTTT.

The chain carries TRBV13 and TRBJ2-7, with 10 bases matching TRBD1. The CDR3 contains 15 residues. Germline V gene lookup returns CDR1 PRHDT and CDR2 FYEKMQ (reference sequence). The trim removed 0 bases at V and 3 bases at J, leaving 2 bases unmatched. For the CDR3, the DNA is TGTGCCAGCAGCTTAGGGGGACAGGGGAGCTACGAGCAGTACTTC. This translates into CASSLGGQGSYEQYF.